A single sample gave rise to the 29 T cell receptor beta chains below, sequenced in a study of T cells in Graves' hyperthyroidism and ophthalmopathy (dated by TCRdb to the late 2010s). The library was made by multiplex PCR. The instrument given in TCRdb is Illumina HiSeq 2000. The TCR beta CDR3 regions were amplified from the RNA transcripts. The TCR CDR3 was subjected to a first round of RT-PCR using the HTBI primer set and the Qiagen OneStep RT-PCR kit. Using fastp at Q25 and MiXCR, TCRdb reprocessed the public reads and kept productive beta chains. Identical CDR3 protein sequences are pooled into one entry, listed with their most common genes and DNA. In this sample the table shows 300,000 to 450,000 distinct CDR3 sequences, 14% of which occur a single time. Approximately 10% of the sample belongs to the ten largest clones. Sequenced input: blood. These receptors were obtained from a woman in her fifties or sixties with Graves' hyperthyroidism.

This clonotype was counted at least ten times. V is TRBV5-8 and J is TRBJ2-2; unclear D gene. The V end lost 1 base, the J end lost 4 bases, and 5 bases lay between the germline ends. From germline, CDR1 is SGHTS and CDR2 YDEGEE. The length of the CDR3 is 13 residues. The CDR3 region is CASSLKGTGELFF. As DNA, the CDR3 is TGTGCCAGCAGCTTGAAGGGCACCGGGGAGCTGTTTTTT.

In its sample, this clonotype was seen a few times. V gene TRBV5-1 combines with J gene TRBJ2-5, with a weak D call TRBD1 (6 bases). Trimming cost V 0 bases and J 2 bases, with 17 bases left between them. This CDR3 comprises 17 residues. Germline-derived CDR1 and CDR2 are SGHRS and YFSETQ. The CDR3 nucleotides read TGCGCCAGCAGCTTGGGGTTGGTGGGGGCCTCGCAAGAGACCCAGTACTTC. Translating gives CASSLGLVGASQETQYF. The full variable domain, its missing parts supplied by reference TRBV5-1 and TRBJ2-5, is KAGVTQTPRYLIKTRGQQVTLSCSPISGHRSVSWYQQTPGQGLQFLFEYFSETQRNKGNFPGRFSGRQFSNSRSEMNVSTLELGDSALYLCASSLGLVGASQETQYFGPGTRLLVL.

This clonotype has a count of ten or more. This chain links TRBV6-2 or TRBV6-3 with TRBJ2-1, with 8 bases fitting TRBD2. The ends lost 5 bases at V and 2 bases at J; junction bases unmatched: 8. CDR1 and CDR2 from the germline V gene are MNHEY and SVGEGT. This CDR3 has 16 residues. CDR3 DNA sequence: TGTGCCAGCAGTCAGGGGAGCGGGAGTGCCTACAATGAGCAGTTCTTC. It is translated as CASSQGSGSAYNEQFF.

Ten or more counts support this clonotype. V usage is TRBV14 and J usage is TRBJ2-7, with 8 bases matching TRBD1. The ends lost 3 bases at V and 3 bases at J; junction bases unmatched: 4. Per the germline V gene, CDR1 is SGHDN and CDR2 is FVKESK. The length of the CDR3 is 14 residues. The CDR3 sequence is CASSHGQGSYEQYF. The CDR3 bases are TGTGCCAGCAGCCACGGACAGGGCAGCTACGAGCAGTACTTC.

The rearrangement uses TRBV3-1 and TRBJ1-2; 10 bases are shared with TRBD1. Trimming cost V 4 bases and J 6 bases; bases outside gene matches: 11. This CDR3 contains 16 residues. CDR1 is LGHDT, CDR2 YNNKEL, per germline (reference sequence). CDR3 sequence: CASSPPKGQGSDGYTF. The DNA of the CDR3 is TGTGCCAGCAGCCCGCCGAAGGGACAGGGGAGTGATGGCTACACCTTC.

This clonotype has a count of ten or more. The V gene is TRBV30, the J gene TRBJ1-5, with D perhaps TRBD1 (6 bases). Germline assignment: CDR1 GTSNPN and CDR2 SVGIG (reference sequence). This CDR3 region has 14 residues. V was pared by 5 bases and J by 4 bases, with 15 bases between. In nucleotides, the CDR3 is TGTGCCTGGGACCGCGGGACACCTAATCAGCCCCAGCATTTT. Translation gives CAWDRGTPNQPQHF.

This clonotype has more than one count but fewer than ten. The chain links TRBV15 to TRBJ1-3; D may be TRBD1 (5 bases). CDR1 and CDR2 from the germline V gene are LNHNV and YYDKDF (reference sequence). V lost 0 bases, J lost 2 bases, and 11 bases lay in between. The CDR3 is 16 amino acids. The CDR3 loop is CATSRDPGGAGNTIYF. As DNA, the CDR3 is TGTGCCACCAGCAGAGATCCTGGAGGGGCTGGAAACACCATATATTTT.

This sequence joins TRBV4-1 and TRBJ2-1; the D gene could be TRBD1 or TRBD2 (6 bases each). The CDR3 consists of 15 residues. Germline V lookup: CDR1 MGHRA, CDR2 YSYEKL. The V gene lost 8 bases and the J gene lost 1 base, with 15 bases spanning the gap. The DNA of the CDR3 is TGCGCCAGCCGACTACAGGGAGGATCCTACAATGAGCAGTTCTTC. Translating gives CASRLQGGSYNEQFF.

Comments on this clonotype: This may come from a read error, since a much larger clone is one base off. The rearrangement links TRBV29-1 to TRBJ1-1, with a possible D match to TRBD1 (5 bases). From germline, CDR1 is SQVTM and CDR2 ANQGSEA. The length of the CDR3 is 13 residues. The chain's CDR3 is CSVRGDLNTGAFF. The CDR3, as DNA: TGCAGCGTGCGCGGGGACCTGAACACTGGAGCTTTCTTT.

The gene calls are TRBV19 and TRBJ2-2; D may correspond to TRBD1 or TRBD2 (5 bases each). This CDR3 contains 14 residues. Per germline, CDR1 LNHDA and CDR2 SQIVND (reference sequence). V was shortened by 8 bases and J by 4 bases, with 14 bases between the two germline ends. The CDR3 DNA follows: TGTGCCAGTCAATGGGGGTCTAGCACCGGGGAGCTGTTTTTT. Amino acid sequence: CASQWGSSTGELFF.

In this sample, this clonotype turned up many times. The rearrangement links TRBV28 to TRBJ1-2, with no clear D. This CDR3 has 13 amino acids. Germline values: CDR1 MDHEN, CDR2 SYDVKM. V was pared by 7 bases and J by 4 bases, with 13 bases between. The CDR3 bases are TGTGCCAGCACCCTTGACGGCCGCTATGGCTACACCTTC. Amino acid sequence: CASTLDGRYGYTF.

This CDR3 is CASSSPQGFSYEQYF. CDR3 in DNA: TGTGCCAGCAGCTCGCCACAGGGATTTTCCTACGAGCAGTACTTC. The J gene is TRBJ2-7, the V gene TRBV11-3, with D tentatively TRBD1 (6 bases). Germline V gives CDR1 SGHNT, CDR2 YENEEA. Trimming took 4 bases from V and 1 from J, leaving 14 bases between them. This CDR3 contains 15 residues.

This clonotype was counted at least ten times. This sequence joins TRBV28 and TRBJ2-7, with unresolved D. Germline V gene sequence: CDR1 MDHEN, CDR2 SYDVKM. This CDR3 is built from 14 residues. V lost 3 bases and J 3 bases, leaving 12 bases between the germline ends. In nucleotides, the CDR3 is TGTGCCAGCAGTTTGGCCCAAACTAACTACGAGCAGTACTTC. Translated, it gives CASSLAQTNYEQYF.

There are many counts of this clonotype. The V call is TRBV9, the J call TRBJ2-1; 7 nucleotides agree with TRBD2. Germline V CDR1 and CDR2: SGDLS, YYNGEE. This CDR3 spans 14 amino acids. V lost 0 bases to trimming and J lost 6 bases; unmatched junction nucleotides: 3. As DNA, the CDR3 is TGTGCCAGCAGCGTAGAAGCGGGGAGCAATGAGCAGTTCTTC. Translating gives CASSVEAGSNEQFF.

In the case of this clonotype: One base away lies a much larger clone, so this may be a sequencing read error. V usage is TRBV20-1 and J usage is TRBJ2-3; 7 positions agree with TRBD2. The CDR3 runs to 16 residues. Germline-derived CDR1 and CDR2 are DFQATT and SNEGSKA (reference sequence). The J segment lost 8 bases and the V segment lost 0 bases, leaving 14 bases of the junction unmatched. The CDR3 sequence is CSARDIRAGVAGTQYF. CDR3 DNA: TGCAGTGCTAGAGATATAAGGGCGGGAGTTGCAGGTACGCAGTATTTT.

This clonotype occurred many times. The gene calls are TRBV2 and TRBJ2-2; D remains unclear. Looked up from germline, CDR1 is SNHLY and CDR2 is FYNNEI. CDR3 length equals 15 residues. The V and J ends lost 2 bases and 7 bases respectively, with 14 bases between them. The CDR3 bases are TGTGCCAGCAGTGAAATACGTGCGCAGGTCGGGGAGCTGTTTTTT. Protein product: CASSEIRAQVGELFF. The complete variable domain, with remaining parts taken from reference TRBV2 and TRBJ2-2, reads EPEVTQTPSHQVTQMGQEVILRCVPISNHLYFYWYRQILGQKVEFLVSFYNNEISEKSEIFDDQFSVERPDGSNFTLKIRSTKLEDSAMYFCASSEIRAQVGELFFGEGSRLTVL.

The chain has TRBV20-1 and TRBJ1-2; 11 bases match TRBD1. This CDR3 is built from 15 residues. The germline gives CDR1 DFQATT, CDR2 SNEGSKA (reference sequence). J lost 8 bases, V lost 5 bases, and 13 bases had no gene match. CDR3 sequence (DNA): TGCAGTGCTTCTCCCATAGGACAGGGGGCGAGAGGCTACACCTTC. Translating it yields CSASPIGQGARGYTF.

This clonotype was seen many times. This chain links TRBV12-3 or TRBV12-4 with TRBJ2-3; 9 bases map to TRBD2. CDR3 length: 15 residues. V shed 4 bases, J shed 6 bases, and the junction held 8 bases outside the gene matches. CDR3 bases: TGTGCCAGCAGTTGGTCTAGCGGGATGGGGGATACGCAGTATTTT. Translating it yields CASSWSSGMGDTQYF.

This clonotype appeared many times. The gene calls are TRBV10-3 and TRBJ2-7; 8 bases agree with TRBD2. Germline V CDR1 and CDR2: ENHRY, SYGVKD. The J segment lost 1 base and the V segment lost 3 bases, leaving 8 bases of the junction unmatched. CDR3 size: 16 residues. The CDR3 nucleotides read TGTGCCATCAGTGATTCCCCCTTAGCGGGATCCTACGAGCAGTACTTC. As protein: CAISDSPLAGSYEQYF.

This clonotype was recorded at least ten times. The rearrangement joins TRBV27 to TRBJ2-3; D is ambiguous. The germline gives CDR1 MNHEY, CDR2 SMNVEV (reference sequence). V lost 3 bases and J 3 bases, leaving 10 bases between the germline ends. This CDR3 spans 14 amino acids. The CDR3 nucleotides read TGTGCCAGCAGTTTCGCTGGCCGAACAGATACGCAGTATTTT. Translating gives CASSFAGRTDTQYF.

This clonotype was counted many times. This chain uses TRBV3-1 with TRBJ2-7; D not resolved. The CDR3 contains 13 residues. Between the trimmed V and J ends, which lost 4 bases and 2 bases, there was a span of 9 bases. Germline values: CDR1 LGHDT, CDR2 YNNKEL (reference sequence). CDR3 nucleotide sequence: TGTGCCAGCAGCCCTACAGTTCCCTACGAGCAGTACTTC. The encoded protein is CASSPTVPYEQYF.

The chain is built from TRBV30 and TRBJ2-1, with 9 bases aligning to TRBD2. The V gene end was trimmed by 2 bases and the J gene end by 9 bases; junction bases not matched to a gene: 5. The germline CDR1 and CDR2 sequences are GTSNPN and SVGIG (reference sequence). CDR3 size: 13 residues. The CDR3 spells CAWSSGRLGEQFF. The DNA for the CDR3 is TGTGCCTGGAGTAGCGGGAGGCTAGGTGAGCAGTTCTTC.

The V and J genes are TRBV2 and TRBJ2-3, with 10 positions matching TRBD2. V dropped 7 bases and J dropped 1; count of bases not matched to a gene: 14. The CDR3 sequence is 18 residues long. From germline, CDR1 is SNHLY and CDR2 FYNNEI. The CDR3 coding sequence is TGTGCCAGCAACCCATGGCTAGCGGGAGAAGGAGGCACAGATACGCAGTATTTT. It translates to CASNPWLAGEGGTDTQYF. The full variable domain, rest sourced from reference TRBV2 and TRBJ2-3, is EPEVTQTPSHQVTQMGQEVILRCVPISNHLYFYWYRQILGQKVEFLVSFYNNEISEKSEIFDDQFSVERPDGSNFTLKIRSTKLEDSAMYFCASNPWLAGEGGTDTQYFGPGTRLTVL.

CDR3 protein: CASSDQRGWANVLTF. For the CDR3, the DNA is TGTGCCAGCAGCGATCAAAGGGGCTGGGCCAACGTCCTGACTTTC. This rearrangement joins TRBV11-2 to TRBJ2-6; D perhaps matches TRBD1 (5 bases). CDR1 SGHAT and CDR2 FQNNGV come from the germline V gene. V shed 5 bases and J shed 5 bases, with 13 bases lying between them. This CDR3 is built from 15 residues.

This sequence joins TRBV19 and TRBJ2-7, with D unclear. CDR3 length equals 13 residues. Trimming cost V 3 bases and J 7 bases, with 13 bases left between them. CDR1 LNHDA and CDR2 SQIVND come from the germline V gene (reference sequence). The CDR3 DNA follows: TGTGCCAGTAGTATGTGGCAGAAAGGGGAGCAGTACTTC. Protein: CASSMWQKGEQYF.

This clonotype was detected many times. The genes are TRBV7-3 and TRBJ2-1, with D tentatively TRBD2 (5 bases). The CDR3 is 16 amino acids. Trimming removed 3 bases at V and 2 bases at J, with 14 bases between. Germline loops: CDR1 SGHTA, CDR2 FQGTGA. The CDR3 reads CASSLKAGTTYNEQFF. CDR3 nucleotide sequence: TGTGCCAGCAGCTTGAAGGCGGGTACCACCTACAATGAGCAGTTCTTC. The complete variable domain, with remaining parts taken from reference TRBV7-3 and TRBJ2-1, reads GAGVSQTPSNKVTEKGKYVELRCDPISGHTALYWYRQSLGQGPEFLIYFQGTGAADDSGLPNDRFFAVRPEGSVSTLKIQRTERGDSAVYLCASSLKAGTTYNEQFFGPGTRLTVL.

This clonotype was counted only a few times. The rearrangement joins TRBV7-9 to TRBJ2-3; D is undetermined. This CDR3 is 15 amino acids long. V gave up 2 bases and J gave up 4 bases, with 13 bases separating them. Germline CDR1 reads SEHNR; CDR2 reads FQNEAQ (reference sequence). CDR3 region: CASSLLRRQPDTQYF. DNA for the CDR3: TGTGCCAGCAGCTTACTTCGCCGGCAGCCAGATACGCAGTATTTT.

The table lists this clonotype with many counts. V gene TRBV5-1 combines with J gene TRBJ2-7, with D hard to call. The germline V and J ends were trimmed by 1 base and 3 bases, with 8 bases remaining between them. Germline V CDR1 and CDR2: SGHRS, YFSETQ. This CDR3 spans 13 amino acids. CDR3 coding DNA: TGCGCCAGCAGCTTGAGGCCGGGCTACGAGCAGTACTTC. It specifies CASSLRPGYEQYF.

This clonotype was seen a handful of times. The chain recombines TRBV20-1 with TRBJ2-7; 13 nucleotides agree with TRBD2. The germline V gene encodes CDR1 DFQATT and CDR2 SNEGSKA (reference sequence). The CDR3 totals 14 residues. V was clipped by 6 bases and J by 3 bases; unmatched bases: 5. CDR3 amino acids: CSATSGRGDYEQYF. In DNA, the CDR3 is TGCAGTGCCACTAGCGGGAGGGGAGACTACGAGCAGTACTTC.